Sequencing of this TCR beta chain was carried out in a study of shared clonotypes between healthy human individuals. Per the authors' pipeline: Quality scores were absent from the junction-only immunoSEQ sequences, so filtering differed. Produced via immunoSEQ multiplex PCR; TCRdb's table is partial and in-frame only. The V and J calls and clone size are taken from that table; D and trimming were inferred from the DNA. The top ten hold about 1.5% of the sample, which has some 1 million clones, roughly 80% seen once. V lost 4 bases and J 1 base, leaving 4 bases between the germline ends. Germline V CDR1 and CDR2: KGHSH, LQKENI. This CDR3 has 12 residues. Whole-study findings and limits: Researchers found naive subsets generally carried larger estimated richness than memory subsets. Clonotype sharing among donors was thought likely to change with sequencing depth.

As concerns this clone: The target antigen is unknown. This sample includes further DNA sequences coding for the same CDR3.

Sequenced: memory CD4+ T cells sorted from blood. Regarding subset: CD45RA-negative fraction. The chain carries TRBV18 and TRBJ1-1, with D unclear. The sequence was obtained from a young man in good health. The CDR3 DNA reads TGTGCCAGCTCACGGGAGAACACTGAAGCTTTCTTT. Protein sequence: CASSRENTEAFF.